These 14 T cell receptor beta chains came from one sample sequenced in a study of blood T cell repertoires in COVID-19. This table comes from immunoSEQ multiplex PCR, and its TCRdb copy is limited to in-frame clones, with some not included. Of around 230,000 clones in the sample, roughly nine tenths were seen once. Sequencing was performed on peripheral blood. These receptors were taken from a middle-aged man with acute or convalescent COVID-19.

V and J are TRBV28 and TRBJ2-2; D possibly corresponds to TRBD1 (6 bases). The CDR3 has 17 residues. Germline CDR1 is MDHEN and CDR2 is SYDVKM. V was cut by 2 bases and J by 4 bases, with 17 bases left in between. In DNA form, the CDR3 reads TGTGCCAGCAGTTTAGCTCAGGCAGGGGTGCGCACCGGGGAGCTGTTTTTT. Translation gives CASSLAQAGVRTGELFF.

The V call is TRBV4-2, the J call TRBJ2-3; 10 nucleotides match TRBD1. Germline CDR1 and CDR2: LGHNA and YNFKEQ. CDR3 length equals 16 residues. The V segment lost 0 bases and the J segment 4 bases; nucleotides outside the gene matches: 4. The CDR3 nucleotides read TGTGCCAGCAGCCAAGAACTTGGACAGGGGGCAGATACGCAGTATTTT. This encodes CASSQELGQGADTQYF.

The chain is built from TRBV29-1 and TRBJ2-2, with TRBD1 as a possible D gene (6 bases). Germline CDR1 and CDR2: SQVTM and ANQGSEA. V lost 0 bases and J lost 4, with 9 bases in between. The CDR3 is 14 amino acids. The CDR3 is CSVEDPGVTGELFF. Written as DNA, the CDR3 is TGCAGCGTTGAAGATCCAGGGGTCACCGGGGAGCTGTTTTTT.

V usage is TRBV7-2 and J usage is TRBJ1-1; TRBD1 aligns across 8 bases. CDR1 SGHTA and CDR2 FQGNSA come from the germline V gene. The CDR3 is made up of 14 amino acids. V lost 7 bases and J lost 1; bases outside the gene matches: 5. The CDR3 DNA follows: TGTGCCAGCAACAGGGGGTTTGGGAACACTGAAGCTTTCTTT. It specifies CASNRGFGNTEAFF.

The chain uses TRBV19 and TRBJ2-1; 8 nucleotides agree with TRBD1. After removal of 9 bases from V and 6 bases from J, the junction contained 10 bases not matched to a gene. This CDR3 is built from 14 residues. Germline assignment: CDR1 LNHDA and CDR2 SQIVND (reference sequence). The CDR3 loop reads CASTLGTGLNEQFF. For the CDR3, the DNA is TGTGCCAGCACGTTGGGGACAGGACTCAATGAGCAGTTCTTC.

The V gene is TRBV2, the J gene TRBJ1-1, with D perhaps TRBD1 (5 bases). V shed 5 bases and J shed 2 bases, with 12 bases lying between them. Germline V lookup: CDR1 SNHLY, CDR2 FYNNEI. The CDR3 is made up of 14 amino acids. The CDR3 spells CASSYRQGNTEAFF. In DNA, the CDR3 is TGTGCCAGCAGTTACCGGCAGGGCAACACTGAAGCTTTCTTT.

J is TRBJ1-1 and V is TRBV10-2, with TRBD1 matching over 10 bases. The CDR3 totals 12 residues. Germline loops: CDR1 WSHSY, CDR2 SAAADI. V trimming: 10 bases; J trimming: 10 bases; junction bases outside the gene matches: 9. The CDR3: CATTGTGVTAFF. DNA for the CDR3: TGCGCCACGACCGGGACAGGGGTTACAGCTTTCTTT.

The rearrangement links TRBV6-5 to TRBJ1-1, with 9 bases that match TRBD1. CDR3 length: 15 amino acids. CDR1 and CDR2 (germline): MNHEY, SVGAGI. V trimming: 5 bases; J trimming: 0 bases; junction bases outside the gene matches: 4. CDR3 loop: CASSRGQGMNTEAFF. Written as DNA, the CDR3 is TGTGCCAGCAGTCGGGGACAGGGCATGAACACTGAAGCTTTCTTT.

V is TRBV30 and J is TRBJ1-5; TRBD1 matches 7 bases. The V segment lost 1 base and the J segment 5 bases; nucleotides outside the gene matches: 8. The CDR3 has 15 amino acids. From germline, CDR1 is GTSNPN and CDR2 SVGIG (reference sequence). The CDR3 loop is CAWSDGTAAYQPQHF. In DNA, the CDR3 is TGTGCCTGGAGTGATGGGACAGCGGCTTATCAGCCCCAGCATTTT.

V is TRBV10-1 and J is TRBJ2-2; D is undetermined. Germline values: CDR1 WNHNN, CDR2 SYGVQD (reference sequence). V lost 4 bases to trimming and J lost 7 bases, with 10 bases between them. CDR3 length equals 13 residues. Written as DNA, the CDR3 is TGCGCCAGCAGTGCGCAAGTCGGCGGGGAGCTGTTTTTT. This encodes CASSAQVGGELFF.

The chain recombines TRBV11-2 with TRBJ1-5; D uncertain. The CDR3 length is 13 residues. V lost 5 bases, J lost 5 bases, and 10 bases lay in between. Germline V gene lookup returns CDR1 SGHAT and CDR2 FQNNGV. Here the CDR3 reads CASSLSRDQPQHF. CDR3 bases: TGTGCCAGCAGCCTCTCCCGGGATCAGCCCCAGCATTTT.

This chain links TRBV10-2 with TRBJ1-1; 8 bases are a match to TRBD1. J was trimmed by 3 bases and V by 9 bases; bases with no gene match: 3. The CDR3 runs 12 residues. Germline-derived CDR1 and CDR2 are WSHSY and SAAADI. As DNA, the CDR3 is TGCGCCAGTACACAGGGGGACACTGAAGCTTTCTTT. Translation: CASTQGDTEAFF.

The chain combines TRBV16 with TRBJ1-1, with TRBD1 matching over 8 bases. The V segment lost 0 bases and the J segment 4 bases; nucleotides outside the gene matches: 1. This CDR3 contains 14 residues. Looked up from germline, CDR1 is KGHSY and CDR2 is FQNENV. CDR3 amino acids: CASSQSQGATEAFF. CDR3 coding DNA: TGTGCCAGCAGCCAATCGCAGGGGGCCACTGAAGCTTTCTTT.

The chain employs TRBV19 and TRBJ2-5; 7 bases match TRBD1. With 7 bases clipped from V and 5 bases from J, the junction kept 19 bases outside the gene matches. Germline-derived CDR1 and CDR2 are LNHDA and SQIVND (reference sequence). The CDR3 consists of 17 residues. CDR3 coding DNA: TGTGCCAGTACCCGGGACAGCCTAGTGGTGAGCGGCGAGACCCAGTACTTC. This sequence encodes CASTRDSLVVSGETQYF.